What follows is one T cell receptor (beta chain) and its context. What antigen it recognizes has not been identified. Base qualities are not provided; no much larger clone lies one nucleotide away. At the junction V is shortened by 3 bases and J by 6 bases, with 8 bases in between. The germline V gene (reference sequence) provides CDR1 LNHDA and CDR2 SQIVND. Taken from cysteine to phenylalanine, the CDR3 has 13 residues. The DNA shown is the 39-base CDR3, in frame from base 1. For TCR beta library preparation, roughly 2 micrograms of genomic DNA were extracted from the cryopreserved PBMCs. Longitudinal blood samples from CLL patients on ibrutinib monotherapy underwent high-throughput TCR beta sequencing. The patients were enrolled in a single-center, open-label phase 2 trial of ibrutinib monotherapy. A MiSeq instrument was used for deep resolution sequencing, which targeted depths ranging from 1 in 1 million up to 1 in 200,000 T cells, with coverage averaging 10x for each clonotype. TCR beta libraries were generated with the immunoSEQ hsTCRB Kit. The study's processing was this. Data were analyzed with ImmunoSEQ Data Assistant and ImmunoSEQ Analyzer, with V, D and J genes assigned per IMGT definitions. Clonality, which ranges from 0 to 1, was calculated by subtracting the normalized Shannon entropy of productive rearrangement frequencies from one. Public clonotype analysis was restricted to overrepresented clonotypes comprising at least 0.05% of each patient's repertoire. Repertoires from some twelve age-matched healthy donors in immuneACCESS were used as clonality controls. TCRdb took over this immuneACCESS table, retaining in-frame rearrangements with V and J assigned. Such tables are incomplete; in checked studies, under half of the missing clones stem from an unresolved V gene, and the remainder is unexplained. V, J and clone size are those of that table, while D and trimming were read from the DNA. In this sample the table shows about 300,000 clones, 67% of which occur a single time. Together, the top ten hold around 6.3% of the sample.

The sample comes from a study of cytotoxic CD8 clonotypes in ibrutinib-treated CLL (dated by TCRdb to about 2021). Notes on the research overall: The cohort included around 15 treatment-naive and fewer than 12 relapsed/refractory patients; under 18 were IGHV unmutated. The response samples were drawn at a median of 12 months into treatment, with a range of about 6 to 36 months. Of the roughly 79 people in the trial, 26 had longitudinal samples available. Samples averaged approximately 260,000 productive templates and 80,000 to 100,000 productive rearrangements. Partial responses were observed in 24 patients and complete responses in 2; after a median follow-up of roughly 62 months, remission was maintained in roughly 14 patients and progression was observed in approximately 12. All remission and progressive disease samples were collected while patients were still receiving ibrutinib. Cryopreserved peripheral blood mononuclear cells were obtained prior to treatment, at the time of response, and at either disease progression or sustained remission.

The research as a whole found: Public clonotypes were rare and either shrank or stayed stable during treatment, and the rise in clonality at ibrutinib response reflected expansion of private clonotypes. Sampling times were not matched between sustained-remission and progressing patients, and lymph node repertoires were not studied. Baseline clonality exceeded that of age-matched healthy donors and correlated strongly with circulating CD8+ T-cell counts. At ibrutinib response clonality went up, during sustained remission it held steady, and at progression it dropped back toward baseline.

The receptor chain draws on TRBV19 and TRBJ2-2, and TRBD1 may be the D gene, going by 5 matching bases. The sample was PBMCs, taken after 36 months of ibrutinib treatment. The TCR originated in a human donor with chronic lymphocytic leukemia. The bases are TGTGCCAGTAGTATTTGGGGCTCCGGGGAGCTGTTTTTT. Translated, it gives CASSIWGSGELFF. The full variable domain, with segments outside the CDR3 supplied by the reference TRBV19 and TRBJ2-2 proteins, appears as DGGITQSPKYLFRKEGQNVTLSCEQNLNHDAMYWYRQDPGQGLRLIYYSQIVNDFQKGDIAEGYSVSREKKESFPLTVTSAQKNPTAFYLCASSIWGSGELFFGEGSRLTVL.